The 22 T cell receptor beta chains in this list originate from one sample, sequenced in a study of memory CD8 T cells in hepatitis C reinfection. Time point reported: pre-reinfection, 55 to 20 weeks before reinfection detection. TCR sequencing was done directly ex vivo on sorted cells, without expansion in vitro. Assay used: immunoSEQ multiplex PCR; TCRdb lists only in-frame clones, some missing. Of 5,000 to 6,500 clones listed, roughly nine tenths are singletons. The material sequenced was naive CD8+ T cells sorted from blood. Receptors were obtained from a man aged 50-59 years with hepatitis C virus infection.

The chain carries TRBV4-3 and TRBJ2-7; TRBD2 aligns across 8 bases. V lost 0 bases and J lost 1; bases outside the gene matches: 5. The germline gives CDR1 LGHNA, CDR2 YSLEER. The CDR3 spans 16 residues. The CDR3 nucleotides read TGCGCCAGCAGCCAAGATCTGCGGGAGGAGTCCTACGAGCAGTACTTC. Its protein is CASSQDLREESYEQYF.

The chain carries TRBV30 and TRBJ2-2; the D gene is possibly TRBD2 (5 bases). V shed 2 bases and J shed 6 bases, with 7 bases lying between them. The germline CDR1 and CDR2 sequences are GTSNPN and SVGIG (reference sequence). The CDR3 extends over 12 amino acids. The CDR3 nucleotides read TGTGCCTGGAGTTACGGGGCCGGGGAGCTGTTTTTT. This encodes CAWSYGAGELFF. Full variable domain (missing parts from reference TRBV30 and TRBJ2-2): SQTIHQWPATLVQPVGSPLSLECTVEGTSNPNLYWYRQAAGRGLQLLFYSVGIGQISSEVPQNLSASRPQDRQFILSSKKLLLSDSGFYLCAWSYGAGELFFGEGSRLTVL.

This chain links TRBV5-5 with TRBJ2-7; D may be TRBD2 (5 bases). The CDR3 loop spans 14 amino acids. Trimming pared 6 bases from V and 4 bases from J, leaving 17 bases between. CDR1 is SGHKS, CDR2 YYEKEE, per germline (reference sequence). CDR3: CASTPPTGRYEQYF. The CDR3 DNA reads TGTGCCAGCACCCCCCCGACGGGGAGATACGAGCAGTACTTC. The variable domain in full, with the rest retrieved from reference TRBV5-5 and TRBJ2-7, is DAGVTQSPTHLIKTRGQQVTLRCSPISGHKSVSWYQQVLGQGPQFIFQYYEKEERGRGNFPDRFSARQFPNYSSELNVNALLLGDSALYLCASTPPTGRYEQYFGPGTRLTVT.

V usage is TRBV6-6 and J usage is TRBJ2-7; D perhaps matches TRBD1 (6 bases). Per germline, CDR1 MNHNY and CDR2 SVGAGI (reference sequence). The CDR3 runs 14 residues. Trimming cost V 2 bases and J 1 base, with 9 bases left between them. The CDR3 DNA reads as TGTGCCAGCAGTTACGTTGACAGGTCCTACGAGCAGTACTTC. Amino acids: CASSYVDRSYEQYF.

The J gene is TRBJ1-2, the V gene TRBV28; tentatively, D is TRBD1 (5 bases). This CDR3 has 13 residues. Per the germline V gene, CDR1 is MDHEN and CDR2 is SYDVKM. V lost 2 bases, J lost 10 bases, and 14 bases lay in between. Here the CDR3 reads CASSLRDSGDYTF. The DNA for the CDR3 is TGTGCCAGCAGTTTACGGGACTCTGGGGACTACACCTTC.

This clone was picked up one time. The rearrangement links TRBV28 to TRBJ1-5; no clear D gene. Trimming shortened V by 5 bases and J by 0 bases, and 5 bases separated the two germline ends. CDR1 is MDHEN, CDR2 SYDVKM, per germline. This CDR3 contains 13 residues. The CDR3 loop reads CASSLYSNQPQHF. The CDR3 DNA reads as TGTGCCAGCAGTCTCTATAGCAATCAGCCCCAGCATTTT.

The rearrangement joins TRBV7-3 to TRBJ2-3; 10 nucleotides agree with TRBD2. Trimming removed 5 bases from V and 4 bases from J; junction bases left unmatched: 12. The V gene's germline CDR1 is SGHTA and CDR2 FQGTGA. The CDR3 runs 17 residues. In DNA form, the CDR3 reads TGTGCCAGCAGCCCAGGGGCTGCTAGCGGGAGATCAGATACGCAGTATTTT. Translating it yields CASSPGAASGRSDTQYF.

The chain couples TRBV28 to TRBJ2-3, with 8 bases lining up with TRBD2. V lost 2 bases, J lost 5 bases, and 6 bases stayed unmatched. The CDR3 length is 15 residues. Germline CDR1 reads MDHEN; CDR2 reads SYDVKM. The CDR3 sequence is CASSLTAGEVDTQYF. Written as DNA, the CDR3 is TGTGCCAGCAGTTTAACAGCGGGAGAGGTAGATACGCAGTATTTT.

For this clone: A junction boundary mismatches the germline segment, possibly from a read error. The CDR3 spells CASSLTGSDEQFF. The CDR3 nucleotides read TGTGCTAGCAGCTTAACAGGGTCAGATGAGCAGTTCTTC. This chain connects TRBV7-7 to TRBJ2-1; D might be TRBD1 (6 bases). The CDR3 covers 13 residues. CDR1 and CDR2 (germline): SSHAT, FNYEAQ (reference sequence).

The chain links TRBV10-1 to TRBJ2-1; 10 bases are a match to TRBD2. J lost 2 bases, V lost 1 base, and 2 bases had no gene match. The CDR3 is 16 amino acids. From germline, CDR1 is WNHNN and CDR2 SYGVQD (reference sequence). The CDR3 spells CASSEYTSGTYNEQFF. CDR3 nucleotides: TGCGCCAGCAGTGAGTATACTAGCGGGACCTACAATGAGCAGTTCTTC.

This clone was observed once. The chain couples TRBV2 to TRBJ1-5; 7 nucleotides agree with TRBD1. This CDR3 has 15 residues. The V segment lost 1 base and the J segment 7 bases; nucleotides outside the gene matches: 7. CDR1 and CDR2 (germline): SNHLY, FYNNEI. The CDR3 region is CASSEDEGAEQPQHF. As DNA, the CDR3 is TGTGCCAGCAGTGAAGACGAGGGGGCAGAACAGCCCCAGCATTTT.

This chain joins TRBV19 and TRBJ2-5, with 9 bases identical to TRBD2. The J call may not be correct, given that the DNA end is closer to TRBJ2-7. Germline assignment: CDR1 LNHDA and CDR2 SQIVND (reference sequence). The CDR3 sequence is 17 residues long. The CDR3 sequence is CASSSPAPAGGSYEQYF. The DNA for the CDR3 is TGTGCCAGTAGTAGTCCCGCTCCAGCGGGAGGATCCTACGAGCAGTACTTC.

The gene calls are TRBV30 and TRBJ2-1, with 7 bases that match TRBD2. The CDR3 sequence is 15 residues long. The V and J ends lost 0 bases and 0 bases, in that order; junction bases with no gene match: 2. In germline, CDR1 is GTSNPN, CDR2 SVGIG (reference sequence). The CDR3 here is CAWSVGTTSYNEQFF. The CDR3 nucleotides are TGTGCCTGGAGTGTGGGGACTACCTCCTACAATGAGCAGTTCTTC. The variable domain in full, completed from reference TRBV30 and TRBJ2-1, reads SQTIHQWPATLVQPVGSPLSLECTVEGTSNPNLYWYRQAAGRGLQLLFYSVGIGQISSEVPQNLSASRPQDRQFILSSKKLLLSDSGFYLCAWSVGTTSYNEQFFGPGTRLTVL.

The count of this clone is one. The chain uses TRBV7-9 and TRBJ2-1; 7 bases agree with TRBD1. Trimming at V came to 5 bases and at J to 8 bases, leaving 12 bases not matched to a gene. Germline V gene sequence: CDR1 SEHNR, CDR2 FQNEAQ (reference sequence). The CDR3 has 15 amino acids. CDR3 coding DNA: TGTGCCAGCAGCCCGACTACGACAGGGACCGATGAGCAGTTCTTC. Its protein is CASSPTTTGTDEQFF. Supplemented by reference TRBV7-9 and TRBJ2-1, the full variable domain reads DTGVSQNPRHKITKRGQNVTFRCDPISEHNRLYWYRQTLGQGPEFLTYFQNEAQLEKSRLLSDRFSAERPKGSFSTLEIQRTEQGDSAMYLCASSPTTTGTDEQFFGPGTRLTVL.

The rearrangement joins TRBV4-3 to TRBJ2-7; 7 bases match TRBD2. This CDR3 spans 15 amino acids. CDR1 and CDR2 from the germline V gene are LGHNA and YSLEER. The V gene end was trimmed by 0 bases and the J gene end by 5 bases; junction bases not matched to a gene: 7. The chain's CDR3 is CASSQERGRADEQYF. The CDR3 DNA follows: TGCGCCAGCAGCCAAGAGCGAGGGAGGGCCGACGAGCAGTACTTC.

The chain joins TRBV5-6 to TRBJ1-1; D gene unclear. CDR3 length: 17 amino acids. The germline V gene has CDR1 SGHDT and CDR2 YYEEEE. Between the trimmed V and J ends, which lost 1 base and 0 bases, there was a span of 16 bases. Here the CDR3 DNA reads TGTGCCAGCAGCTTGAAGCATGGGTCAGGATTGAACACTGAAGCTTTCTTT. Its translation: CASSLKHGSGLNTEAFF.

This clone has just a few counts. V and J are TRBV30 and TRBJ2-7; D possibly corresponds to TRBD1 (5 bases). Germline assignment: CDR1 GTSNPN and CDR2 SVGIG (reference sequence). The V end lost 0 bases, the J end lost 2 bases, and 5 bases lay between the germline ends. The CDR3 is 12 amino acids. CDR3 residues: CAWSVGAYEQYF. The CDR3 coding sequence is TGTGCCTGGAGTGTAGGGGCCTACGAGCAGTACTTC.

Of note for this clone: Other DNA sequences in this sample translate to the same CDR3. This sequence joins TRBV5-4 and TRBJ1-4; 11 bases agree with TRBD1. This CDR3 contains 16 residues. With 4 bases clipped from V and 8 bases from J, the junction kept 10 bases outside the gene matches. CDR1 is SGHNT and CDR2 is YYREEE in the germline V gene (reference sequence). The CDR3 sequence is CASSATGQGAAEKLFF. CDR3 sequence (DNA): TGTGCCAGCAGCGCCACCGGACAGGGGGCCGCGGAAAAACTGTTTTTT.

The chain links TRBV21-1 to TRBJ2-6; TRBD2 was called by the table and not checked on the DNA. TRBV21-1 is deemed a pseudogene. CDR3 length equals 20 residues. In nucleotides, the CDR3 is TGTGCCAGCAGCAAAGGTGGCGGCCAGTTCAAATGCTCTGGGGCCAACGTCCTGACTTTC. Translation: CASSKGGGQFKCSGANVLTF.

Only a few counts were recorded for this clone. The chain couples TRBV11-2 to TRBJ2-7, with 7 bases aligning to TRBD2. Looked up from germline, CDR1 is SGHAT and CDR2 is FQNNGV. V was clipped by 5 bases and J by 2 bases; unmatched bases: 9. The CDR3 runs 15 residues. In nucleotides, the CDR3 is TGTGCCAGCAGCCCCGGGGGAGGGTATACCTACGAGCAGTACTTC. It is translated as CASSPGGGYTYEQYF.

CDR3 in DNA: TGTGCCAGCACTATAACACGGAGGCATTCCTACAATGAGCAGTTCTTC. Residues: CASTITRRHSYNEQFF. The chain employs TRBV27 and TRBJ2-1; TRBD2 is a possible D gene (5 bases). V lost 7 bases to trimming and J lost 1 base, with 17 bases between them. CDR1 and CDR2 from the germline V gene are MNHEY and SMNVEV (reference sequence). This CDR3 has 16 amino acids.

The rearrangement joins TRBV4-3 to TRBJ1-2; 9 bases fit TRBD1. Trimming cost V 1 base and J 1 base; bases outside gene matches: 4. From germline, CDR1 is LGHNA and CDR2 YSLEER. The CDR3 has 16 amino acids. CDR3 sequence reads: CASSQVPGQGNYGYTF. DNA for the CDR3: TGCGCCAGCAGCCAAGTCCCGGGACAGGGTAACTATGGCTACACCTTC.